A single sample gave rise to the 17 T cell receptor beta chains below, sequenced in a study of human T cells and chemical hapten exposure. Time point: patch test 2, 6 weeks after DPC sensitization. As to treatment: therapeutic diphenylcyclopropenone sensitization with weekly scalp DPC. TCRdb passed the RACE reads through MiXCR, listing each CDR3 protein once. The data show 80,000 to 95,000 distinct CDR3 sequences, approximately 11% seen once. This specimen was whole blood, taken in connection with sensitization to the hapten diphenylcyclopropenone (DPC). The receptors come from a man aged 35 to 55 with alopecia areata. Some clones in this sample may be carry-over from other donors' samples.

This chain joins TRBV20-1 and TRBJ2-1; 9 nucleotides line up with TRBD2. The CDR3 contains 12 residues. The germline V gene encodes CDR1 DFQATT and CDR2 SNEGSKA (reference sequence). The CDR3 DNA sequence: TGCAGGGCCGGGACTAGCTCCCATGAGCAGTTCTTC. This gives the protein CRAGTSSHEQFF.

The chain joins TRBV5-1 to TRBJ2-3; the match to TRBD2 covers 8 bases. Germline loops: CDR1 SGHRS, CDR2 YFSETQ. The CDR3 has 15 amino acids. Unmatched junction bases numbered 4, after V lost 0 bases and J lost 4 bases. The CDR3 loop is CASSLASGRADTQYF. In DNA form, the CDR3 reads TGCGCCAGCAGCTTGGCAAGCGGGAGAGCAGATACGCAGTATTTT. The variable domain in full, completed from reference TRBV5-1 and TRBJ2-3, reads KAGVTQTPRYLIKTRGQQVTLSCSPISGHRSVSWYQQTPGQGLQFLFEYFSETQRNKGNFPGRFSGRQFSNSRSEMNVSTLELGDSALYLCASSLASGRADTQYFGPGTRLTVL.

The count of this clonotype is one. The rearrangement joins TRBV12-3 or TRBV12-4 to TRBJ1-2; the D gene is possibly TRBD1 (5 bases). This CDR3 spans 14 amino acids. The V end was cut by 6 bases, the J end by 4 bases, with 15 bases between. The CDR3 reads CASRDSDDPYGYTF. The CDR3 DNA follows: TGTGCCAGCAGAGACAGTGACGATCCCTATGGCTACACCTTC.

The CDR3: CASSVVSGVPVAFF. The DNA of the CDR3 is TGTGCCAGCAGCGTAGTATCCGGGGTTCCTGTAGCTTTCTTT. This sequence joins TRBV9 and TRBJ1-1; D remains unclear. CDR3 size: 14 residues. Germline CDR1 SGDLS, CDR2 YYNGEE. The V and J ends lost 0 bases and 10 bases respectively, with 16 bases between them. The whole variable domain, filled in from reference TRBV9 and TRBJ1-1, reads DSGVTQTPKHLITATGQRVTLRCSPRSGDLSVYWYQQSLDQGLQFLIQYYNGEERAKGNILERFSAQQFPDLHSELNLSSLELGDSALYFCASSVVSGVPVAFFGQGTRLTVV.

CDR3 loop: CASSHPRLGLAAKYNEQFF. For the CDR3, the DNA is TGTGCCAGCAGCCACCCCAGGCTGGGGCTAGCGGCAAAATACAATGAGCAGTTCTTC. The rearrangement uses TRBV4-2 and TRBJ2-1; 7 bases align to TRBD2. This CDR3 contains 19 residues. Losses at the gene ends were 3 bases for V and 4 bases for J; bases not matched to a gene: 18. Germline V gene data show CDR1 as LGHNA and CDR2 as YNFKEQ.

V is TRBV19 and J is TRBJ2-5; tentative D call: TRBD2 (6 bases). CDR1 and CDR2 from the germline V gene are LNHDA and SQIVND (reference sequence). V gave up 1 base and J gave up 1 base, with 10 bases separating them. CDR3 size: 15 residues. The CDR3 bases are TGTGCCAGTAGTATAGGGCTAGCGACCCAAGAGACCCAGTACTTC. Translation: CASSIGLATQETQYF.

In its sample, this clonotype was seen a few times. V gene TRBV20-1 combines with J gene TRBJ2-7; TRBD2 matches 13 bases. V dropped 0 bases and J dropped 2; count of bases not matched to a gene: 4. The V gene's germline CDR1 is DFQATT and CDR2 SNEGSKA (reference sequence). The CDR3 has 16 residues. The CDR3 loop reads CSARDILAGGPYEQYF. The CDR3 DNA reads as TGCAGTGCTAGAGATATACTAGCGGGAGGGCCCTACGAGCAGTACTTC.

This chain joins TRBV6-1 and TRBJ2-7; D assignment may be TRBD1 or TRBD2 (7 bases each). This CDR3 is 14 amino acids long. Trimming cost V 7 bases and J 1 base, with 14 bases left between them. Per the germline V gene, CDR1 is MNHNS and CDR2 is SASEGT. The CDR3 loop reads CASTSRGGSYEQYV. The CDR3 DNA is TGTGCCAGCACCAGCAGGGGGGGATCCTACGAGCAGTACGTC.

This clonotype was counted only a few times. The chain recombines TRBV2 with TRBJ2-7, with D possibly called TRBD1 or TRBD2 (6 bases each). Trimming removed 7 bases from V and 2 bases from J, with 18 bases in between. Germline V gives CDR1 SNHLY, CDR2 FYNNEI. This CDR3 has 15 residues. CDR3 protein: CASTPWGAFTYEQYV. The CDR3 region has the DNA TGTGCCAGCACCCCCTGGGGGGCTTTTACCTACGAGCAGTACGTC.

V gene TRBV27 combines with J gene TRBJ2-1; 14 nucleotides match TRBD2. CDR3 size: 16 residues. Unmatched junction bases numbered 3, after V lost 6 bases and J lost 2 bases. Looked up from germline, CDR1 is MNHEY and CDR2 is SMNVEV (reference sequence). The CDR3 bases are TGTGCCAGCAGGACTAGCGGGAGGGTCCCCTACAATGAGCAGTTCTTC. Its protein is CASRTSGRVPYNEQFF.

The CDR3 is CSVRSGTTPNEQFF. In DNA, the CDR3 is TGCAGCGTGCGCTCCGGGACTACCCCCAATGAGCAGTTCTTC. V and J are TRBV29-1 and TRBJ2-1; 7 bases line up with TRBD2. The germline V gene has CDR1 SQVTM and CDR2 ANQGSEA. The V and J ends lost 6 bases and 6 bases, in that order; junction bases with no gene match: 11. This CDR3 region has 14 residues.

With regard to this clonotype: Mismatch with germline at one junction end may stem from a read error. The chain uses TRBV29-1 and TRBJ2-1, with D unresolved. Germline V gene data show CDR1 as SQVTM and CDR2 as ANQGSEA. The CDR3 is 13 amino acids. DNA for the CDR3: TGCAGCGTCGAAGGGTATTCCTACAATGAGCAGTTCTTC. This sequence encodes CSVEGYSYNEQFF.

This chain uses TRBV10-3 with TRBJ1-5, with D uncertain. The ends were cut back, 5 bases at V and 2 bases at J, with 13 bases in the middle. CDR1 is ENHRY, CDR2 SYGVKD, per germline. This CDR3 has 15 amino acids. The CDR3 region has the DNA TGTGCCATCAGTCCCAGCGGGGTTGGCAATCAGCCCCAGCATTTT. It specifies CAISPSGVGNQPQHF.

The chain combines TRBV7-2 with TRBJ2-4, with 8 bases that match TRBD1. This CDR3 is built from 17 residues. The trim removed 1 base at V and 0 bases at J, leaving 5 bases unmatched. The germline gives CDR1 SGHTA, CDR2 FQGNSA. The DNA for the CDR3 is TGTGCCAGCAGCTTAGACAGACAGGGGATAGCCAAAAACATTCAGTACTTC. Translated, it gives CASSLDRQGIAKNIQYF.

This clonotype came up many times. The CDR3 bases are TGTGCCAGCAGCTTGGCGGGGACAGGAAATGAAAAACTGTTTTTT. Translated, it gives CASSLAGTGNEKLFF. The chain links TRBV7-9 to TRBJ1-4, with 8 bases aligning to TRBD1. J lost 5 bases, V lost 3 bases, and 5 bases had no gene match. Germline V gene sequence: CDR1 SEHNR, CDR2 FQNEAQ (reference sequence). The CDR3 is made up of 15 amino acids. The whole variable domain, filled in from reference TRBV7-9 and TRBJ1-4, reads DTGVSQNPRHKITKRGQNVTFRCDPISEHNRLYWYRQTLGQGPEFLTYFQNEAQLEKSRLLSDRFSAERPKGSFSTLEIQRTEQGDSAMYLCASSLAGTGNEKLFFGSGTQLSVL.

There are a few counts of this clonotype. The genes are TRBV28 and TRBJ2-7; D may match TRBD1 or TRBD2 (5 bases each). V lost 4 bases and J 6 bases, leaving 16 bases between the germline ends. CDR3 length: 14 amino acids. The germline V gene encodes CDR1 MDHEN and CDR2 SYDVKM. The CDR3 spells CASSSSALGGEQYF. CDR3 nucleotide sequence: TGTGCCAGCAGTTCCTCCGCGCTTGGGGGCGAGCAGTACTTC. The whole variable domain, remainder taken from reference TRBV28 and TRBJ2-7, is DVKVTQSSRYLVKRTGEKVFLECVQDMDHENMFWYRQDPGLGLRLIYFSYDVKMKEKGDIPEGYSVSREKKERFSLILESASTNQTSMYLCASSSSALGGEQYFGPGTRLTVT.

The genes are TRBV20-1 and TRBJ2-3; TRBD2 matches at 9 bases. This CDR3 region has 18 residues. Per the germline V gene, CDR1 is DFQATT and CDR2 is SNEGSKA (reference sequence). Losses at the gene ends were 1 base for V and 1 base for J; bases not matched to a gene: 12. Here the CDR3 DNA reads TGCAGTGCTAGAGGAGTAGCGGGAGAAAGGGGGGGCACAGATACGCAGTATTTT. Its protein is CSARGVAGERGGTDTQYF.